The clone carrying this T cell receptor beta chain has only a few counts. Its target is unknown. The data were taken from a study of T-cell reconstitution after alpha-beta-depleted transplantation in children. Study observations and caveats: Newly produced T cells mostly accounted for T-cell counts and diversity one year post-transplant. Several hundred graft clones that had expanded were reportedly the source of alpha-beta T cells about two months after transplant. Surviving thymic progenitors and recipient T cells were the source of high TCRbeta diversity at day 60 in some patients.

Construction of the TCRbeta library involved unique molecular identifiers. TCRdb passed the PCR reads through MiXCR, listing each CDR3 protein once. The profile shows 200,000 to 300,000 distinct CDR3 sequences, 20% to 30% of them singletons. Germline loops: CDR1 SNHLY, CDR2 FYNNEI. With 8 bases removed from V and 6 bases from J, the gap between germline ends came to 20 bases. CDR3 length equals 15 residues. The sequences come from PBMCs, mostly from graft donor cells, collected 360 days after TCRalphabeta/CD19-depleted stem cell transplant. J is TRBJ2-1 and V is TRBV2, with a weak D call TRBD2 (6 bases). The sequence came from a female patient aged 2-9 years who had a stem cell transplant for congenital amegakaryocytic thrombocytopenia, so the T cells may come from the graft donor. CDR3 sequence (DNA): TGTGCCAGCCGCGGGCGAGCTAGCGTGACCAATGAGCAGTTCTTC. Its protein product is CASRGRASVTNEQFF.